These T cell receptor beta chains were read from a single sample in a study. MiXCR, applied by TCRdb to the 5' RACE reads, yields one record per CDR3 protein. The data hold several thousand distinct CDR3 sequences, with around 72% observed a single time. Material: tumor-infiltrating Tregs sorted from the breast tumor. The receptors were sampled from a female donor with breast cancer. Both conserved end residues are part of each CDR3. The D gene is left open where the match is weak. Clone size is given for some rows only: seen once, a few or many times, or a class if the clone is expanded.

clone_size	d_call	v_call	j_call	cdr3_aa	cdr3_nt
NA	TRBD1	TRBV5-1	TRBJ1-6	CASSLAGQKNSPLHF	TGCGCCAGCAGCTTGGCGGGACAGAAGAATTCACCCCTCCACTTT
NA	TRBD1	TRBV20-1	TRBJ2-7	CSARGPTDRGGEQYF	TGCAGTGCTAGAGGACCCACGGACAGGGGGGGCGAGCAGTACTTC
NA	TRBD2	TRBV9	TRBJ2-1	CASSVGRLATSSYNEQFF	TGTGCCAGCAGCGTAGGGCGACTAGCCACGAGCTCCTACAATGAGCAGTTCTTC
NA	NA	TRBV7-6	TRBJ2-3	CASSLAPSTDTQYF	TGTGCCAGCAGCTTAGCCCCTAGCACAGATACGCAGTATTTT
NA	TRBD1	TRBV7-2	TRBJ1-5	CASSLGGTDNQPQHF	TGTGCCAGCAGCTTAGGCGGGACAGACAATCAGCCCCAGCATTTT
NA	NA	TRBV30	TRBJ2-1	CAWSVAGGQFF	TGTGCCTGGAGTGTGGCTGGGGGGCAGTTCTTC
NA	NA	TRBV5-1	TRBJ2-5	CASSLQTTGQETQYF	TGCGCCAGCAGCTTGCAAACAACAGGCCAAGAGACCCAGTACTTC
few	NA	TRBV12-5	TRBJ2-1	CASGLTPRDNEQFF	TGTGCTAGTGGTTTGACCCCCCGGGACAATGAGCAGTTCTTC
NA	TRBD1	TRBV18	TRBJ1-5	CASSPMTGTGQPQHF	TGTGCCAGCTCACCAATGACAGGGACGGGTCAGCCCCAGCATTTT
NA	TRBD1	TRBV7-2	TRBJ2-2	CASSLATGGYTGELFF	TGTGCCAGCAGCTTAGCGACAGGGGGGTACACCGGGGAGCTGTTTTTT
NA	NA	TRBV12-3/TRBV12-4	TRBJ2-1	CASSRQGYANEQFF	TGTGCCAGCAGTCGGCAGGGTTACGCTAATGAGCAGTTCTTC
once	NA	TRBV28	TRBJ1-1	CASSLWMEDSTEAFF	TGTGCCAGCAGTTTGTGGATGGAGGACAGCACTGAAGCTTTCTTT
NA	TRBD1	TRBV7-6	TRBJ2-3	CASSFGTGGTDTQYF	TGTGCCAGCAGCTTTGGCACAGGGGGCACAGATACGCAGTATTTT
few	TRBD2	TRBV29-1	TRBJ2-1	CSVEVLAGVRNEQFF	TGCAGCGTTGAAGTTCTAGCGGGAGTGAGGAATGAGCAGTTCTTC
NA	NA	TRBV30	TRBJ2-7	CAWSVSSYEQYF	TGTGCCTGGAGTGTATCCTCCTACGAGCAGTACTTC
NA	NA	TRBV7-2	TRBJ2-1	CASSLATYNEQFF	TGTGCCAGCAGCTTAGCGACTTACAATGAGCAGTTCTTC
NA	NA	TRBV20-1	TRBJ2-1	CSARDTGNEQLF	TGCAGTGCTAGAGACACAGGGAATGAGCAGCTCTTC
NA	TRBD2	TRBV2	TRBJ2-4	CASSDWGGNYIQYF	TGTGCCAGCAGTGATTGGGGGGGAAACTACATTCAGTACTTC
NA	NA	TRBV9	TRBJ2-7	CASSVAPDRSHEQYF	TGTGCCAGCAGCGTAGCCCCCGATAGATCGCACGAGCAGTACTTC
NA	NA	TRBV6-1	TRBJ2-5	CASSEFPRKETQYF	TGTGCCAGCAGTGAATTTCCTAGGAAAGAGACCCAGTACTTC
few	NA	TRBV6-1	TRBJ2-7	CASWVDPGLHYEQYF	TGTGCCAGCTGGGTAGACCCGGGACTTCATTACGAGCAGTACTTC
NA	TRBD1	TRBV12-3/TRBV12-4	TRBJ1-1	CASSLTGGNTEAFF	TGTGCCAGCAGTTTAACAGGGGGGAACACTGAAGCTTTCTTT
NA	NA	TRBV7-9	TRBJ2-1	CASSLGSQGYNEQFF	TGTGCCAGCAGCTTAGGTTCCCAGGGCTACAATGAGCAGTTCTTC
NA	TRBD2	TRBV15	TRBJ2-3	CATSRPEGGGTDTQYF	TGTGCCACCAGCAGACCCGAGGGAGGGGGCACAGATACGCAGTATTTT
NA	TRBD2	TRBV20-1	TRBJ2-5	CSARGERDWTQYF	TGCAGTGCTAGAGGGGAGCGGGATTGGACCCAGTACTTC
NA	NA	TRBV12-3/TRBV12-4	TRBJ2-2	CASSSSTGELFF	TGTGCCAGCAGTTCCTCCACCGGGGAGCTGTTTTTT
NA	NA	TRBV20-1	TRBJ2-3	CSAPRGGSTDTQYF	TGCAGTGCTCCTCGTGGCGGGAGCACAGATACGCAGTATTTT
NA	TRBD2	TRBV7-3	TRBJ2-1	CASSLGLAGGPADEQFF	TGTGCCAGCAGCTTAGGACTAGCGGGGGGGCCGGCCGATGAGCAGTTCTTC
NA	NA	TRBV20-1	TRBJ1-5	CSAQDANQPQHF	TGCAGTGCACAAGATGCCAATCAGCCCCAGCATTTT
NA	NA	TRBV7-9	TRBJ1-1	CASSLGPGANTEAFF	TGTGCCAGCAGCTTAGGTCCAGGGGCGAACACTGAAGCTTTCTTT
NA	TRBD2	TRBV7-3	TRBJ2-5	CASSATSMETQYF	TGTGCCAGCAGCGCGACTAGCATGGAGACCCAGTACTTC
NA	TRBD2	TRBV5-1	TRBJ2-3	CASSSGKLAGITDTQYF	TGCGCCAGCAGCTCAGGAAAATTAGCGGGGATCACAGATACGCAGTATTTT
NA	NA	TRBV2	TRBJ1-6	CASSGQGNNSPLHF	TGTGCCAGCAGTGGGCAGGGCAATAATTCACCCCTCCACTTT
NA	NA	TRBV6-5	TRBJ1-5	CASSYQDPGEGQPQHF	TGTGCCAGCAGTTACCAGGATCCAGGGGAAGGTCAGCCCCAGCATTTT
few	NA	TRBV7-2	TRBJ1-1	CASSPGTGSEAFF	TGTGCCAGCAGCCCCGGAACAGGGTCTGAAGCTTTCTTT
NA	NA	TRBV20-1	TRBJ2-5	CSARGTRYQETQYF	TGCAGTGCTAGAGGCACACGGTACCAAGAGACCCAGTACTTC
NA	TRBD1	TRBV15	TRBJ2-7	CATSKSDRGPGEQYF	TGTGCCACCAGCAAATCAGACAGGGGGCCGGGCGAGCAGTACTTC
NA	NA	TRBV3-1	TRBJ2-3	CASSQEWGTDTQYF	TGTGCCAGCAGCCAAGAATGGGGTACAGATACGCAGTATTTT
NA	NA	TRBV6-5	TRBJ1-1	CASSYSPAGAVNTEAFF	TGTGCCAGCAGTTACTCGCCTGCCGGGGCAGTGAACACAGAAGCTTTCTTT
NA	NA	TRBV12-3/TRBV12-4	TRBJ1-2	CASSKGGSFYYGYTF	TGTGCCAGCAGCAAGGGAGGAAGTTTCTACTATGGCTACACCTTC
few	NA	TRBV5-1	TRBJ2-7	CASSLSQEPYEQYF	TGCGCCAGCAGCTTGTCCCAGGAACCCTACGAGCAGTACTTC
NA	TRBD1	TRBV6-5	TRBJ1-5	CASSTGQGGQPQHF	TGTGCCAGCAGTACCGGACAGGGAGGACAGCCCCAGCATTTT
NA	TRBD2	TRBV9	TRBJ2-5	CASSVGSLTSGQETQYF	TGTGCCAGCAGCGTAGGCTCTTTGACTAGCGGCCAAGAGACCCAGTACTTC
once	NA	TRBV6-5	TRBJ1-5	CASSYGGGNQPQHF	TGTGCCAGCAGTTACGGAGGGGGCAATCAGCCCCAGCATTTT
NA	NA	TRBV20-1	TRBJ2-5	CSARGLSDPNSETQYF	TGCAGTGCTAGAGGTTTGAGCGACCCGAACAGCGAGACCCAGTACTTC
NA	TRBD1	TRBV20-1	TRBJ1-5	CSAGGQGAQGNQPQHF	TGCAGTGCGGGTGGACAGGGGGCGCAGGGCAATCAGCCCCAGCATTTT
NA	NA	TRBV4-1	TRBJ1-3	CASSQVGDTIYF	TGCGCCAGCAGCCAAGTTGGGGACACCATATATTTT
NA	TRBD2	TRBV20-1	TRBJ2-4	CSARSGELAKNIQYF	TGCAGTGCTAGGAGCGGGGAACTAGCCAAAAACATTCAGTACTTC
NA	TRBD1	TRBV5-1	TRBJ1-1	CASSSMGQANTEAFF	TGCGCCAGCAGCTCAATGGGACAGGCGAACACTGAAGCTTTCTTT
few	TRBD1	TRBV29-1	TRBJ2-5	CSVLETGGEETQYF	TGCAGCGTTCTAGAGACAGGGGGCGAAGAGACCCAGTACTTC
NA	NA	TRBV9	TRBJ2-2	CASSVDGSGELFF	TGTGCCAGCAGCGTAGATGGTTCCGGGGAGCTGTTTTTT
NA	NA	TRBV20-1	TRBJ2-5	CSARDRGEQETQYF	TGCAGTGCTAGAGATCGGGGCGAACAAGAGACCCAGTACTTC
NA	NA	TRBV20-1	TRBJ2-7	CSAMGPYEQYF	TGCAGTGCTATGGGACCATACGAGCAGTACTTC